This TCR beta chain was sequenced during a study of shared clonotypes between healthy human individuals. Study context: Per-donor plates numbered three CD4 naive, three CD4 memory, two CD8 naive and one CD8 memory.

Remarks on this clone: Its antigen is currently unknown.

The CDR3 sequence is 13 residues long. V lost 1 base, J lost 8 bases, and 8 bases lay in between. The V gene's germline CDR1 is SGHTA and CDR2 FQGNSA. General study points: Between a few donors, naive CD4 clonotypes were shared at a level of about 5%.

Each of the donors was a healthy adult who was HIV-negative and had not had a recent acute infection or vaccination. Deep was the level at which the assay was run. Profiled with immunoSEQ multiplex PCR; TCRdb holds only in-frame clones, not every one. The sample contains approximately 1,500,000 clones, about 98% of which appear only once. The chain couples TRBV7-2 to TRBJ1-4, with D uncertain. Sequenced material: naive CD4+ T cells sorted from blood. Subset defined: CD45RA+ positively selected. The receptor's source is a man aged 30-40 years in good health. The CDR3 region is CASSLDTEEKLFF. As DNA, the CDR3 is TGTGCCAGCAGCTTAGATACGGAAGAAAAACTGTTTTTT.